The 20 T cell receptor beta chains given below trace back to one sample, sequenced in a study of blood T cell repertoires in COVID-19. TCRdb keeps only in-frame clones here, not all; method: immunoSEQ multiplex PCR. The top ten clones hold over 10% of a sample with some 96,000 clones, around 81% of them seen once. Specimen: peripheral blood. These receptors were taken from a man aged 50-60 years with active or convalescent COVID-19.

V usage is TRBV2 and J usage is TRBJ1-6; D uncertain. CDR1 SNHLY and CDR2 FYNNEI come from the germline V gene. The CDR3 is made up of 11 amino acids. The V end was cut by 8 bases, the J end by 14 bases, with 13 bases between. The CDR3 region has the DNA TGTGCCAGCGGAGACCGCGAGGCCCTCCACTTT. Residues: CASGDREALHF.

This clone has more than one count but fewer than ten. This rearrangement joins TRBV7-9 to TRBJ1-1; no firm D call. The V gene lost 1 base and the J gene lost 3 bases, with 9 bases spanning the gap. The CDR3 loop spans 14 amino acids. Germline-derived CDR1 and CDR2 are SEHNR and FQNEAQ (reference sequence). The CDR3 sequence: CASSLEGGYTEAFF. CDR3 in DNA: TGTGCCAGCAGCTTAGAGGGAGGGTACACTGAAGCTTTCTTT. The full variable domain, rest sourced from reference TRBV7-9 and TRBJ1-1, is DTGVSQNPRHKITKRGQNVTFRCDPISEHNRLYWYRQTLGQGPEFLTYFQNEAQLEKSRLLSDRFSAERPKGSFSTLEIQRTEQGDSAMYLCASSLEGGYTEAFFGQGTRLTVV.

The chain is built from TRBV6-1 and TRBJ1-6; the D gene is possibly TRBD1 (5 bases). Per the germline V gene, CDR1 is MNHNS and CDR2 is SASEGT. This CDR3 comprises 14 residues. Trimming cost V 4 bases and J 8 bases, with 12 bases left between them. The CDR3 reads CASSVGPGDSPLHF. In DNA, the CDR3 is TGTGCCAGCAGTGTAGGACCGGGGGATTCACCCCTCCACTTT.

The chain links TRBV6-5 to TRBJ2-4, with a tentative D call TRBD2 (5 bases). V was shortened by 6 bases and J by 0 bases, with 6 bases between the two germline ends. Per the germline V gene, CDR1 is MNHEY and CDR2 is SVGAGI. The CDR3 is 13 amino acids. This CDR3 reads CASSRGAKNIQYF. The CDR3 DNA is TGTGCCAGCAGCCGGGGAGCCAAAAACATTCAGTACTTC.

The rearrangement links TRBV19 to TRBJ1-6; the D gene is possibly TRBD1 (6 bases). The CDR3 is 16 amino acids. The V gene lost 4 bases and the J gene lost 9 bases, with 19 bases spanning the gap. The germline V gene encodes CDR1 LNHDA and CDR2 SQIVND (reference sequence). The CDR3 DNA sequence: TGTGCCAGTAGTAAGAGGAAGACAGGAGGAAGTTCACCCCTCCACTTT. Encoded protein: CASSKRKTGGSSPLHF.

This clone showed up just once. The chain is built from TRBV20-1 and TRBJ2-3; TRBD2 agrees at 11 bases. The germline V gene encodes CDR1 DFQATT and CDR2 SNEGSKA (reference sequence). J was trimmed by 4 bases and V by 3 bases; bases with no gene match: 6. CDR3 length equals 15 residues. Here the CDR3 DNA reads TGCAGTGCTAGTGGGACTAGCGGTGCGTCAGATACGCAGTATTTT. It yields the protein CSASGTSGASDTQYF.

With regard to this clone: One junction end disagrees with the germline gene, perhaps due to a read error. The chain combines TRBV7-7 with TRBJ2-5; 14 nucleotides agree with TRBD2. The germline V gene has CDR1 SSHAT and CDR2 FNYEAQ (reference sequence). This CDR3 has 16 amino acids. CDR3 in amino acids: CASSSGTSGSAETQYF. DNA of the CDR3: TGTGCTAGCAGCTCCGGGACTAGCGGGAGCGCGGAGACCCAGTACTTC.

With regard to this clone: One end of the junction varies from germline; a read error may be responsible. The chain is built from TRBV7-2 and TRBJ1-5; TRBD1 is a possible D gene (5 bases). This CDR3 spans 15 amino acids. The germline V gene encodes CDR1 SGHTA and CDR2 FQGNSA. The CDR3 spells CANSVDSGGGQPQHF. In DNA, the CDR3 is TGTGCCAACAGCGTAGACAGCGGTGGAGGGCAGCCCCAGCATTTT.

The DNA for the CDR3 is TGTGCCAGTAGTACACAGGCTAACTATGGCTACACCTTC. As protein: CASSTQANYGYTF. The V call is TRBV19, the J call TRBJ1-2; TRBD1 is a possible D gene (5 bases). The CDR3 sequence is 13 residues long. Germline V lookup: CDR1 LNHDA, CDR2 SQIVND (reference sequence). The V end was cut by 4 bases, the J end by 0 bases, with 6 bases between.

The chain combines TRBV5-4 with TRBJ2-3, with D possibly matching TRBD2 (6 bases). V lost 5 bases and J 4 bases, leaving 17 bases between the germline ends. The germline gives CDR1 SGHNT, CDR2 YYREEE (reference sequence). The CDR3 extends over 15 amino acids. CDR3 amino acids: CASSSPRESPDTQYF. CDR3 nucleotide sequence: TGTGCCAGCAGTTCACCCCGGGAGTCCCCAGATACGCAGTATTTT.

J is TRBJ2-7 and V is TRBV6-5, with a weak D call TRBD1 (5 bases). The CDR3 has 15 residues. V lost 0 bases, J lost 4 bases, and 13 bases lay in between. Germline V gene sequence: CDR1 MNHEY, CDR2 SVGAGI. The CDR3 region is CASSYSAQGKYEQYF. Written as DNA, the CDR3 is TGTGCCAGCAGTTACTCGGCTCAGGGAAAATACGAGCAGTACTTC.

This clone was detected a few times. The chain links TRBV18 to TRBJ1-5; 7 bases fit TRBD1. The CDR3 is 14 amino acids. Germline CDR1 reads KGHSH; CDR2 reads LQKENI. J gave up 3 bases and V 3 bases, and 2 bases lay outside the gene matches. The CDR3 nucleotides are TGTGCCAGCTCACCGGGACAGTTCAATCAGCCCCAGCATTTT. Residues: CASSPGQFNQPQHF.

This chain joins TRBV18 and TRBJ2-7; unclear D gene. Between the trimmed V and J ends, which lost 3 bases and 3 bases, there was a span of 9 bases. Germline CDR1 KGHSH, CDR2 LQKENI. The length of the CDR3 is 13 residues. The CDR3 DNA sequence: TGTGCCAGCTCACCCCAACAAGACTACGAGCAGTACTTC. Translated, it gives CASSPQQDYEQYF.

The J gene is TRBJ2-6, the V gene TRBV18; 7 nucleotides line up with TRBD1. V shed 4 bases and J 0 bases; nucleotides not matched to a gene: 3. Germline V lookup: CDR1 KGHSH, CDR2 LQKENI. This CDR3 has 16 amino acids. The DNA for the CDR3 is TGTGCCAGCTCACAAGGACAGGTCTCTGGGGCCAACGTCCTGACTTTC. This encodes CASSQGQVSGANVLTF.

This clone was seen once. V usage is TRBV7-2 and J usage is TRBJ2-2, with TRBD1 matching 7 bases. The CDR3 loop spans 16 amino acids. J was trimmed by 7 bases and V by 2 bases; bases with no gene match: 10. Germline V gene sequence: CDR1 SGHTA, CDR2 FQGNSA. The CDR3 nucleotides are TGTGCCAGCAGCTTATTGGGTCAAGGGGGCAGCGGGGAGCTGTTTTTT. Translated: CASSLLGQGGSGELFF.

This clone came up a few times. CDR3 protein: CASSLTRVGYNEQFF. For the CDR3, the DNA is TGTGCCAGCAGCTTAACCCGGGTTGGTTACAATGAGCAGTTCTTC. V is TRBV7-2 and J is TRBJ2-1; no definite D call. V lost 2 bases, J lost 4 bases, and 12 bases lay in between. Per germline, CDR1 SGHTA and CDR2 FQGNSA. The CDR3 totals 15 residues.

The chain uses TRBV13 and TRBJ2-5; the D is unclear. CDR1 is PRHDT and CDR2 is FYEKMQ in the germline V gene (reference sequence). V was clipped by 4 bases and J by 2 bases, with 14 bases between them. The CDR3 has 15 amino acids. CDR3 protein: CASSSSPYRQETQYF. DNA for the CDR3: TGTGCCAGCAGCTCCTCTCCATACCGGCAAGAGACCCAGTACTTC.

This chain uses TRBV25-1 with TRBJ1-1; 8 bases line up with TRBD1. Looked up from germline, CDR1 is MGHDK and CDR2 is SYGVNS. The CDR3 sequence is 13 residues long. With V trimmed by 7 bases and J by 4 bases, 5 bases remained unmatched. CDR3 nucleotide sequence: TGTGCCAGCAATCACAGGGGGACCACTGAAGCTTTCTTT. Its protein product is CASNHRGTTEAFF.

The sample holds one count of this clone. The J gene is TRBJ2-1, the V gene TRBV2; 11 bases are a match to TRBD1. V dropped 6 bases and J dropped 10; count of bases not matched to a gene: 8. The CDR3 extends over 14 amino acids. Germline CDR1 is SNHLY and CDR2 is FYNNEI. The CDR3: CASRPDRGLGEQFF. CDR3 bases: TGTGCCAGCAGACCGGACAGGGGGCTGGGGGAGCAGTTCTTC.

The V gene is TRBV5-1, the J gene TRBJ1-4; TRBD1 might be the D (6 bases). The V end was cut by 3 bases, the J end by 6 bases, with 21 bases between. The CDR3 runs to 17 residues. CDR1 and CDR2 from the germline V gene are SGHRS and YFSETQ. The CDR3 DNA follows: TGCGCCAGCAGCTCGTATTACCCGGACAGTCGGGATGAAAAACTGTTTTTT. Translated: CASSSYYPDSRDEKLFF.